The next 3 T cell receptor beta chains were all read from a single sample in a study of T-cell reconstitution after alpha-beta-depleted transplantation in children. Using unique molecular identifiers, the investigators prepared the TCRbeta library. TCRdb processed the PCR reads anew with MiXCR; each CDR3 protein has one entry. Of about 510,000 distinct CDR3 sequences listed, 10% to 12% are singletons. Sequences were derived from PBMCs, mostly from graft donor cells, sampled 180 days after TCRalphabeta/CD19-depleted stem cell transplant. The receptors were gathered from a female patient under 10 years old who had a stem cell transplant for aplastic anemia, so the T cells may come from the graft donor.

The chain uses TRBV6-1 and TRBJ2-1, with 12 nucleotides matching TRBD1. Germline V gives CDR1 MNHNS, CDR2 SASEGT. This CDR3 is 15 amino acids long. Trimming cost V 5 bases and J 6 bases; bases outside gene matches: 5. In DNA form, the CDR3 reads TGTGCCAGCAGTAGACGGGACAGGGGGCTCAATGAGCAGTTCTTC. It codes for CASSRRDRGLNEQFF.

In nucleotides, the CDR3 is TGCAGTGCTAAAGGAGGGCAAGAGACCCAGTACTTC. Translation: CSAKGGQETQYF. The chain is built from TRBV20-1 and TRBJ2-5; the D gene is possibly TRBD2 (6 bases). The CDR3 loop spans 12 amino acids. Germline CDR1 DFQATT, CDR2 SNEGSKA (reference sequence). The germline V and J ends were trimmed by 4 bases and 2 bases, with 8 bases remaining between them.

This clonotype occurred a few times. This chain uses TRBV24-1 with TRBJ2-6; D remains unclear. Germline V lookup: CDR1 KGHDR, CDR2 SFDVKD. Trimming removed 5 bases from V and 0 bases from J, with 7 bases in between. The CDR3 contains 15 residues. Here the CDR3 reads CATSGGFSGANVLTF. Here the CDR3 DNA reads TGTGCCACCAGTGGTGGGTTCTCTGGGGCCAACGTCCTGACTTTC.